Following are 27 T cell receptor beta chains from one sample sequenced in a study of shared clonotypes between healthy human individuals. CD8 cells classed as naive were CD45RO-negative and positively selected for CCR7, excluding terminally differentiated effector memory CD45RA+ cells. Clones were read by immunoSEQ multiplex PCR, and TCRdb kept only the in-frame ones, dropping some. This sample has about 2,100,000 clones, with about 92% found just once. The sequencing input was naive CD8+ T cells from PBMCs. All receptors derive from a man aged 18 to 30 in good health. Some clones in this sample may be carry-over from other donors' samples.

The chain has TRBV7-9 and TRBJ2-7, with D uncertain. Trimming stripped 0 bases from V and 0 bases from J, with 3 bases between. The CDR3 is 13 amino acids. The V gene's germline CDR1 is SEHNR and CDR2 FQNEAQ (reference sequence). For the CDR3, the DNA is TGTGCCAGCAGCTTAGCATACTCCTACGAGCAGTACTTC. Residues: CASSLAYSYEQYF.

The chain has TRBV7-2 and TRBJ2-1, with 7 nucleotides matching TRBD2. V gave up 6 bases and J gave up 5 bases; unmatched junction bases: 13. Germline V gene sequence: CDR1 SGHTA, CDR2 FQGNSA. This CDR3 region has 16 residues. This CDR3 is CASRRSPWGGDNEQFF. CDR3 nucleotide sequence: TGTGCCAGCAGACGTAGTCCCTGGGGAGGGGACAATGAGCAGTTCTTC.

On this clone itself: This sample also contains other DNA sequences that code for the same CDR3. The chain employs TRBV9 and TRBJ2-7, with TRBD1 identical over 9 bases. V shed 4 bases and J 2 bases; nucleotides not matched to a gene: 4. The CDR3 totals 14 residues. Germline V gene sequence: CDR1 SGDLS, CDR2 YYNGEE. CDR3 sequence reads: CASSPRDRAYEQYF. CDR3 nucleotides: TGTGCCAGCAGCCCCCGGGACAGGGCCTACGAGCAGTACTTC.

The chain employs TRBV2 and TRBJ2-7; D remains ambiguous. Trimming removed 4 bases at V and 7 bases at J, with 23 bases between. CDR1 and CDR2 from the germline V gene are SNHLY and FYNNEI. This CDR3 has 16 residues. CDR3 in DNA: TGTGCCAGCAGTGGGAGTGAGGTCTCCGTCTCTTGGGAGCAGTACTTC. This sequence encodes CASSGSEVSVSWEQYF.

CDR3 in amino acids: CASSVGTGAQGTEAFF. In DNA, the CDR3 is TGTGCCAGCAGCGTGGGGACAGGGGCCCAAGGGACTGAAGCTTTCTTT. V usage is TRBV7-6 and J usage is TRBJ1-1; 10 nucleotides line up with TRBD1. The junction had 11 bases not matched to a gene; V was cut back by 5 bases and J by 5 bases. Germline V gives CDR1 SGHVS, CDR2 FNYEAQ. The CDR3 sequence is 16 residues long.

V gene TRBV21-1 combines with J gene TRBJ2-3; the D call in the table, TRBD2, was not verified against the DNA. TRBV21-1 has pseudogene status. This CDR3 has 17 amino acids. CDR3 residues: CASSSKGTSGKLDTQYF. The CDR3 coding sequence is TGTGCCAGCAGCTCGAAAGGGACTAGCGGGAAACTGGATACGCAGTATTTT.

The CDR3 sequence is CASSPPFSTEQFF. CDR3 sequence (DNA): TGTGCCAGCAGCCCCCCATTCAGTACTGAGCAGTTCTTC. The rearrangement joins TRBV7-8 to TRBJ2-1; D gene ambiguous. Trimming stripped 5 bases from V and 9 bases from J, with 14 bases between. The CDR3 loop spans 13 amino acids. Germline CDR1 reads SGHVS; CDR2 reads FQNEAQ. Full variable domain (missing parts from reference TRBV7-8 and TRBJ2-1): GAGVSQSPRYKVAKRGQDVALRCDPISGHVSLFWYQQALGQGPEFLTYFQNEAQLDKSGLPSDRFFAERPEGSVSTLKIQRTQQEDSAVYLCASSPPFSTEQFFGPGTRLTVL.

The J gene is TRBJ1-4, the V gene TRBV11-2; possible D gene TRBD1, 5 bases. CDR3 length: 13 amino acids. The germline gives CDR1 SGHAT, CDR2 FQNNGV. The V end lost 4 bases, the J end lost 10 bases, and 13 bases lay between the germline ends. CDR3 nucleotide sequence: TGTGCCAGCAGCTCAGACCCCGGGGGAAAACTGTTTTTT. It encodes CASSSDPGGKLFF. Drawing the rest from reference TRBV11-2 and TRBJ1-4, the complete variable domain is EAGVAQSPRYKIIEKRQSVAFWCNPISGHATLYWYQQILGQGPKLLIQFQNNGVVDDSQLPKDRFSAERLKGVDSTLKIQPAKLEDSAVYLCASSSDPGGKLFFGSGTQLSVL.

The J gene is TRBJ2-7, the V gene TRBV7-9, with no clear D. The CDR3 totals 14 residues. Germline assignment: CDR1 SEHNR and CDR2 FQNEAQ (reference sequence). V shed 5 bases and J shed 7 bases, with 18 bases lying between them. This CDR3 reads CASSQVGPYWEQYF. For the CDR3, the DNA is TGTGCCAGCAGCCAGGTTGGCCCCTATTGGGAGCAGTACTTC.

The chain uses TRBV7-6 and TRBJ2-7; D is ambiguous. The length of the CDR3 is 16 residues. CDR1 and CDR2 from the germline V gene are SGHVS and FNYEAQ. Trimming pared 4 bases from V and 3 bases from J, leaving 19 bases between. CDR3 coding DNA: TGTGCCAGCAGCTCCCAACTGCCCGGATCCTACTACGAGCAGTACTTC. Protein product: CASSSQLPGSYYEQYF.

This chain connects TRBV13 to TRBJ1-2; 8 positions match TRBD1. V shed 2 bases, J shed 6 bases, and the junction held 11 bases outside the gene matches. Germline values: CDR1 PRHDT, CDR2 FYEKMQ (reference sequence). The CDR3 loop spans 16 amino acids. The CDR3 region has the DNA TGTGCCAGCAGCTTACGTCCGGGCAGGGGGCAACATGGCTACACCTTC. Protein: CASSLRPGRGQHGYTF.

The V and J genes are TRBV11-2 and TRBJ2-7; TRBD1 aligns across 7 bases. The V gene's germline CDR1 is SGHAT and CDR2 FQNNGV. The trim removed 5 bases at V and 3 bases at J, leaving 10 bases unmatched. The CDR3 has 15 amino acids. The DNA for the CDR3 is TGTGCCAGCAGCCCCACAAACAGGGGTAACTACGAGCAGTACTTC. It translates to CASSPTNRGNYEQYF.

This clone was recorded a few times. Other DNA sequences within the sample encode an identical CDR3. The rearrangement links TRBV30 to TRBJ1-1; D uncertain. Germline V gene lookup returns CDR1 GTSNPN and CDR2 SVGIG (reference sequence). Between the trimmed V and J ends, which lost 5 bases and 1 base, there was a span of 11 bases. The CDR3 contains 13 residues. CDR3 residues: CAWETGGNTEAFF. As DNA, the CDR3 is TGTGCCTGGGAAACGGGAGGGAACACTGAAGCTTTCTTT.

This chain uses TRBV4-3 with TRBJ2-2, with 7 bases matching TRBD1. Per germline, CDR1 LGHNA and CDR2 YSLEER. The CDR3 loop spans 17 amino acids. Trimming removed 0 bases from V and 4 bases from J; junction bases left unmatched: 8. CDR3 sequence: CASSQDRGGGSTGELFF. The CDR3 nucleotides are TGCGCCAGCAGCCAAGATAGAGGGGGCGGATCCACCGGGGAGCTGTTTTTT.

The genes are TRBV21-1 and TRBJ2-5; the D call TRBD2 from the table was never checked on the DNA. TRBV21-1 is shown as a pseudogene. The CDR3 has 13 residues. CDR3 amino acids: CASSHGGEETQYF. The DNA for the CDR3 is TGTGCCAGCAGTCACGGGGGGGAAGAGACCCAGTACTTC.

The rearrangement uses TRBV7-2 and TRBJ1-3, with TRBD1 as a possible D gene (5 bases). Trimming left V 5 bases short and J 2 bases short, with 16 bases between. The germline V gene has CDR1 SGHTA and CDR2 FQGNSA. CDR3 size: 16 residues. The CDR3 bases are TGTGCCAGCAGCCCCTGGACCGGGGGGGCTGGAAACACCATATATTTT. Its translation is CASSPWTGGAGNTIYF.

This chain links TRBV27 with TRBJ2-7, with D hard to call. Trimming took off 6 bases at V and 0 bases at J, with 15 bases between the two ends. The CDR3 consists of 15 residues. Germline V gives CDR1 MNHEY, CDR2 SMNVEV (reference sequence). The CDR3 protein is CASSTRGPSSYEQYF. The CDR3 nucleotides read TGTGCCAGCAGCACCCGAGGTCCGAGCTCCTACGAGCAGTACTTC.

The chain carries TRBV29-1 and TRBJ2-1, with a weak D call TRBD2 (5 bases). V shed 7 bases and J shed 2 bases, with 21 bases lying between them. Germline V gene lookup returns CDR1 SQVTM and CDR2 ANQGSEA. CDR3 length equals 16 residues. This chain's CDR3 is CSAEKGTRSPYNEQFF. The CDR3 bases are TGCAGCGCCGAGAAGGGCACTAGATCCCCCTACAATGAGCAGTTCTTC.

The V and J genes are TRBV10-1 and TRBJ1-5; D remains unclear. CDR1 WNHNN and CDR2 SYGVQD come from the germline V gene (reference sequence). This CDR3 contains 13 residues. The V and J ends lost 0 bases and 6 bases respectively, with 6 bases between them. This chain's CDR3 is CASSESIGQPQHF. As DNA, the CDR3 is TGCGCCAGCAGTGAGTCAATTGGTCAGCCCCAGCATTTT.

The chain's CDR3 is CASSLGLAGVGRAGELFF. CDR3 nucleotides: TGTGCCAGCAGTTTGGGACTAGCGGGAGTAGGTCGGGCCGGGGAGCTGTTTTTT. This rearrangement joins TRBV27 to TRBJ2-2; 14 bases map to TRBD2. The J segment lost 6 bases and the V segment lost 3 bases, leaving 9 bases of the junction unmatched. Germline V gives CDR1 MNHEY, CDR2 SMNVEV (reference sequence). This CDR3 is built from 18 residues.

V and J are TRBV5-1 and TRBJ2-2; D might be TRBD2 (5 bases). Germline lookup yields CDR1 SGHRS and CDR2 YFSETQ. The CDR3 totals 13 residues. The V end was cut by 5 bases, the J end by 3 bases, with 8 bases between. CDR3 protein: CASRLADTGELFF. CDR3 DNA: TGCGCCAGCAGGCTAGCCGACACCGGGGAGCTGTTTTTT.

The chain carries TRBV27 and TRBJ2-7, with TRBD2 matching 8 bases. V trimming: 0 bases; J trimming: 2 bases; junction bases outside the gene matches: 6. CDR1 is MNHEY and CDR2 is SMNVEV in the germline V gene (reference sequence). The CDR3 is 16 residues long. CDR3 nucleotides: TGTGCCAGCAGTTTATCGCTAGCGGGCTCAACCTACGAGCAGTACTTC. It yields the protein CASSLSLAGSTYEQYF.

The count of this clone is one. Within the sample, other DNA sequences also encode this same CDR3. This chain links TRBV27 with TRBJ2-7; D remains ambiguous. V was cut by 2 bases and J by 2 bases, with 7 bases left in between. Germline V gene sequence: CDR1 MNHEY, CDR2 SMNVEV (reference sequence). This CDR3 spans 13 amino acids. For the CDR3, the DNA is TGTGCCAGCAGTTTAGGAGCTACCTACGAGCAGTACTTC. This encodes CASSLGATYEQYF.

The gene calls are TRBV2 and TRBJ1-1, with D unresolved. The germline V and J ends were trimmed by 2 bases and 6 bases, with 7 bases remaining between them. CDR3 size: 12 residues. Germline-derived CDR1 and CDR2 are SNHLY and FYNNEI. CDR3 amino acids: CASSELVAEAFF. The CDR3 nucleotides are TGTGCCAGCAGTGAATTGGTTGCTGAAGCTTTCTTT. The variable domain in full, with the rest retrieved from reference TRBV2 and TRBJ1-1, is EPEVTQTPSHQVTQMGQEVILRCVPISNHLYFYWYRQILGQKVEFLVSFYNNEISEKSEIFDDQFSVERPDGSNFTLKIRSTKLEDSAMYFCASSELVAEAFFGQGTRLTVV.

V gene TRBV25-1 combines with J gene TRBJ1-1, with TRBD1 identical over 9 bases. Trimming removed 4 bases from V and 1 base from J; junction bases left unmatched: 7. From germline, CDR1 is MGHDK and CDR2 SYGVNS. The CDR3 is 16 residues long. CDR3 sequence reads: CASSVRGTGRNTEAFF. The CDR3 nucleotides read TGTGCCAGCAGTGTTCGAGGGACAGGGCGGAACACTGAAGCTTTCTTT.

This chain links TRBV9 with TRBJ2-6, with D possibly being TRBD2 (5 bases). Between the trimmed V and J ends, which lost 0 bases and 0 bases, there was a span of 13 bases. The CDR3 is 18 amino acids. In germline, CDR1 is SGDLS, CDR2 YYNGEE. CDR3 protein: CASSVGRDGNSGANVLTF. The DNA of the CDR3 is TGTGCCAGCAGCGTAGGACGAGACGGGAACTCTGGGGCCAACGTCCTGACTTTC.

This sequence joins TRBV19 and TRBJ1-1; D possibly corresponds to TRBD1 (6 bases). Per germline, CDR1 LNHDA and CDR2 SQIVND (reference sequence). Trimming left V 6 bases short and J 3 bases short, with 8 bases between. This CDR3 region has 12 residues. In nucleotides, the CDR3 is TGTGCCAGTAGACAGGGAGACACTGAAGCTTTCTTT. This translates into CASRQGDTEAFF.